What follows are 27 T cell receptor beta chains derived from one specimen sequenced in a study. Each CDR3 protein gets one entry after TCRdb re-called the 5' RACE reads with MiXCR. The sample yields tens of thousands of distinct CDR3 sequences, 18% seen once. The sample comprised naive CD4+ T cells sorted from a lymph node. The subset here: naive CD4+ T cells, CD4+CD45RA+CD25-. The origin of the receptors is a female donor with breast cancer.

The genes are TRBV11-3 and TRBJ1-2; 11 nucleotides line up with TRBD1. The CDR3 is 14 amino acids. Germline CDR1 and CDR2: SGHNT and YENEEA. The V and J ends lost 5 bases and 3 bases, in that order; junction bases with no gene match: 2. The CDR3 sequence: CASSLGQGDYGYTF. Here the CDR3 DNA reads TGTGCCAGCAGCCTGGGACAGGGGGACTATGGCTACACCTTC.

This clonotype was detected ten times or more. The V gene is TRBV7-2, the J gene TRBJ2-5; possible D gene TRBD2, 5 bases. CDR1 and CDR2 from the germline V gene are SGHTA and FQGNSA. The CDR3 is 14 residues long. V was trimmed by 2 bases and J by 4 bases, leaving 11 bases between them. CDR3 sequence: CASSLLGAGETQYF. The CDR3 DNA is TGTGCCAGCAGCTTATTAGGTGCGGGAGAGACCCAGTACTTC.

This clonotype was observed a few times. The chain uses TRBV14 and TRBJ2-3; D call uncertain. The V gene lost 2 bases and the J gene lost 6 bases, with 9 bases spanning the gap. This CDR3 has 13 residues. Germline V gene lookup returns CDR1 SGHDN and CDR2 FVKESK. In nucleotides, the CDR3 is TGTGCCAGCAGCCAATATGGTCGTGATACGCAGTATTTT. Translating gives CASSQYGRDTQYF.

This clonotype has at least ten counts. The DNA of the CDR3 is TGTGCCAGCAGACGGGTGGCGGAAAGCTCCTACAATGAGCAGTTCTTC. Its protein product is CASRRVAESSYNEQFF. The V call is TRBV6-2 or TRBV6-3, the J call TRBJ2-1; D not certain. From germline, CDR1 is MNHEY and CDR2 SVGEGT. V lost 6 bases to trimming and J lost 0 bases, with 15 bases between them. This CDR3 has 16 residues.

V is TRBV5-1 and J is TRBJ1-1, with TRBD1 as a possible D gene (5 bases). The CDR3 is 13 residues long. In germline, CDR1 is SGHRS, CDR2 YFSETQ. V was shortened by 5 bases and J by 1 base, with 9 bases between the two germline ends. CDR3 DNA: TGCGCCAGCAGTTTTGACAGGAACACTGAAGCTTTCTTT. Translating gives CASSFDRNTEAFF.

This clonotype was counted between two and nine times. The CDR3 spells CASSPSRGSGNTIYF. CDR3 DNA sequence: TGTGCCAGCTCACCATCTAGAGGCTCTGGAAACACCATATATTTT. The J gene is TRBJ1-3, the V gene TRBV18; the D is unclear. The CDR3 has 15 residues. Per the germline V gene, CDR1 is KGHSH and CDR2 is LQKENI. The V end was cut by 2 bases, the J end by 0 bases, with 8 bases between.

This clonotype came up a few times. The chain employs TRBV7-9 and TRBJ2-5; D may be TRBD1 (6 bases). Trimming removed 0 bases at V and 6 bases at J, with 14 bases between. Germline lookup yields CDR1 SEHNR and CDR2 FQNEAQ (reference sequence). This CDR3 has 15 amino acids. The DNA for the CDR3 is TGTGCCAGCAGCTTAGCTTCTGGGGGCCGAAAGACCCAGTACTTC. Protein sequence: CASSLASGGRKTQYF.

This clonotype is termed medium-sized. The V and J genes are TRBV6-5 and TRBJ1-5, with 7 bases fitting TRBD1. The germline V gene has CDR1 MNHEY and CDR2 SVGAGI. The junction had 17 bases not matched to a gene; V was cut back by 6 bases and J by 6 bases. The CDR3 covers 17 residues. The CDR3 DNA sequence: TGTGCCAGCAGCTTTAAATGGACAGGAGGAGTGGGTCAGCCCCAGCATTTT. Translation: CASSFKWTGGVGQPQHF.

The chain uses TRBV11-1 and TRBJ2-6; 8 bases are shared with TRBD1. The germline CDR1 and CDR2 sequences are SGHAT and FQDESV (reference sequence). V lost 5 bases, J lost 1 base, and 13 bases stayed unmatched. The CDR3 has 19 residues. CDR3 in amino acids: CASSTPGQGIQSGANVLTF. The CDR3 DNA follows: TGTGCCAGCAGCACCCCTGGACAGGGAATTCAATCTGGGGCCAACGTCCTGACTTTC.

A remark on this clonotype: Because the CDR3 is missing its conserved closing phenylalanine or tryptophan, this is likely a read error. The chain combines TRBV4-1 with TRBJ1-1; D gene uncertain. V lost 0 bases and J lost 5, with 7 bases in between. The CDR3 has 13 amino acids. From germline, CDR1 is MGHRA and CDR2 YSYEKL. Here the CDR3 reads CASSQDRDTEAFY. The CDR3 coding sequence is TGCGCCAGCAGCCAAGATAGGGATACTGAAGCTTTCTAT.

This clonotype was observed a handful of times. The CDR3 coding sequence is TGTGCCAGGTTTCGGGACAGCCAAGAGACCCAGTACTTC. Translated: CARFRDSQETQYF. The rearrangement uses TRBV6-1 and TRBJ2-5; 7 positions match TRBD1. Trimming took 9 bases from V and 1 from J; bases not matched to a gene: 5. Germline CDR1 and CDR2: MNHNS and SASEGT. This CDR3 contains 13 residues.

This clonotype has only a few counts. The chain couples TRBV4-3 to TRBJ1-1, with D unclear. The V gene lost 2 bases and the J gene lost 11 bases, with 15 bases spanning the gap. CDR3 length equals 13 residues. CDR1 is LGHNA and CDR2 is YSLEER in the germline V gene. The DNA of the CDR3 is TGCGCCAGCAGCCAACCACAGCTGGGGTATGCTTTCTTT. Protein product: CASSQPQLGYAFF.

V and J are TRBV4-2 and TRBJ2-3; TRBD2 aligns across 8 bases. The CDR3 spans 15 residues. Germline loops: CDR1 LGHNA, CDR2 YNFKEQ. The J segment lost 2 bases and the V segment lost 1 base, leaving 2 bases of the junction unmatched. CDR3 bases: TGTGCCAGCAGCCAAGTAGCGGGACTCACAGATACGCAGTATTTT. Its protein is CASSQVAGLTDTQYF.

In its sample, this clonotype was seen a few times. Relative to the germline gene, one junction end is altered; a read error may explain this. V is TRBV2 and J is TRBJ2-7; D possibly matches TRBD1 or TRBD2 (7 bases each). In germline, CDR1 is SNHLY, CDR2 FYNNEI. This CDR3 has 15 amino acids. This CDR3 reads CASREGQGGSYEQYF. CDR3 nucleotides: TGTGCCAGCAGGGAAGGGCAGGGGGGGTCCTACGAGCAGTACTTC.

J is TRBJ1-2 and V is TRBV27; TRBD1 agrees at 7 bases. The CDR3 contains 14 residues. Per germline, CDR1 MNHEY and CDR2 SMNVEV (reference sequence). The V segment lost 4 bases and the J segment 8 bases; nucleotides outside the gene matches: 10. CDR3 nucleotide sequence: TGTGCCAGCAGTTCGGCCGGGACAGTACGGGGCTACACCTTC. It translates to CASSSAGTVRGYTF.

This clonotype came up a few times. The chain combines TRBV9 with TRBJ2-7, with TRBD2 matching over 7 bases. Germline V gene sequence: CDR1 SGDLS, CDR2 YYNGEE. The CDR3 consists of 13 residues. Germline trimming cut 0 bases from V and 6 bases from J; bases unmatched to any gene: 3. The CDR3 region is CASSVASGSEQYF. As DNA, the CDR3 is TGTGCCAGCAGCGTAGCTAGCGGATCCGAGCAGTACTTC.

V and J are TRBV5-5 and TRBJ2-5; 7 nucleotides match TRBD1. Per the germline V gene, CDR1 is SGHKS and CDR2 is YYEKEE (reference sequence). Germline trimming cut 0 bases from V and 0 bases from J; bases unmatched to any gene: 5. The CDR3 is 16 amino acids. DNA of the CDR3: TGTGCCAGCAGCTTGGATACAGGGGTTTACCAAGAGACCCAGTACTTC. Protein sequence: CASSLDTGVYQETQYF.

As concerns this clonotype: A much bigger clone sits one base away, suggesting this may be a read error. The chain couples TRBV6-5 to TRBJ2-1; TRBD2 aligns across 7 bases. V lost 5 bases to trimming and J lost 9 bases; unmatched junction nucleotides: 10. This CDR3 is built from 14 residues. Germline V gene sequence: CDR1 MNHEY, CDR2 SVGAGI. This chain's CDR3 is CASSRLAESSEQFF. For the CDR3, the DNA is TGTGCCAGCAGTCGGCTAGCGGAGAGCAGTGAGCAGTTCTTC.

This rearrangement joins TRBV6-1 to TRBJ2-2; 9 bases align to TRBD1. Germline-derived CDR1 and CDR2 are MNHNS and SASEGT. The CDR3 extends over 14 amino acids. V gave up 6 bases and J gave up 7 bases; unmatched junction bases: 6. CDR3 bases: TGTGCCAGCAGATCCGGACAGGGGAGCGGGGAGCTGTTTTTT. This codes for CASRSGQGSGELFF.

This clonotype was seen only a few times. The genes are TRBV7-3 and TRBJ2-3; D not resolved. Trimming pared 2 bases from V and 0 bases from J, leaving 15 bases between. The CDR3 is made up of 17 amino acids. CDR1 and CDR2 (germline): SGHTA, FQGTGA. CDR3 in DNA: TGTGCCAGCAGCTTATCCGCTGGCGGCCCCAGCACAGATACGCAGTATTTT. This gives the protein CASSLSAGGPSTDTQYF.

The V gene is TRBV6-6, the J gene TRBJ1-5; D is perhaps TRBD1 (6 bases). The length of the CDR3 is 13 residues. The V gene's germline CDR1 is MNHNY and CDR2 SVGAGI (reference sequence). V was shortened by 6 bases and J by 3 bases, with 9 bases between the two germline ends. The CDR3 DNA sequence: TGTGCCAGCAGGGGACAAAACAATCAGCCCCAGCATTTT. This translates into CASRGQNNQPQHF.

The J gene is TRBJ2-2, the V gene TRBV7-3; D is uncertain. V lost 5 bases and J 1 base, leaving 8 bases between the germline ends. CDR1 is SGHTA, CDR2 FQGTGA, per germline. The CDR3 totals 14 residues. CDR3 loop: CASSRNRNTGELFF. In DNA form, the CDR3 reads TGTGCCAGCAGCCGGAATAGGAACACCGGGGAGCTGTTTTTT.

This clonotype occurred many times. The V and J genes are TRBV10-3 and TRBJ2-1; D uncertain. The CDR3 is made up of 13 amino acids. Trimming shortened V by 7 bases and J by 12 bases, and 19 bases separated the two germline ends. Germline V gives CDR1 ENHRY, CDR2 SYGVKD. The CDR3 DNA reads TGTGCCATCACCCCTGACCCTAAAATCGCGCAGTTCTTC. Its protein product is CAITPDPKIAQFF.

This clonotype is termed large. CDR3 loop: CSVESGGGTDTQYF. CDR3 sequence (DNA): TGCAGCGTTGAGAGTGGAGGTGGCACAGATACGCAGTATTTT. The chain has TRBV29-1 and TRBJ2-3; D perhaps matches TRBD2 (5 bases). The length of the CDR3 is 14 residues. V gave up 3 bases and J gave up 1 base, with 11 bases separating them. Germline V gene sequence: CDR1 SQVTM, CDR2 ANQGSEA.

The V call is TRBV19, the J call TRBJ2-7; no reliable D call. V dropped 4 bases and J dropped 6 bases, with 10 bases sitting between them. The CDR3 runs to 12 residues. Germline V gene sequence: CDR1 LNHDA, CDR2 SQIVND (reference sequence). For the CDR3, the DNA is TGTGCCAGTAGTACCTCTATGGGCGAGCAGTACTTC. Encoded protein: CASSTSMGEQYF.

For this clonotype: With a much larger clone just one base away, this may be a read error. The J gene is TRBJ2-5, the V gene TRBV20-1; no reliable D call. Germline lookup yields CDR1 DFQATT and CDR2 SNEGSKA (reference sequence). The CDR3 sequence is 11 residues long. The CDR3 protein is CSAKGGETQHF. For the CDR3, the DNA is TGCAGTGCTAAAGGTGGAGAGACCCAGCACTTC.

The chain carries TRBV5-1 and TRBJ2-1; TRBD2 aligns across 10 bases. This CDR3 is 14 amino acids long. With 4 bases clipped from V and 4 bases from J, the junction kept 2 bases outside the gene matches. In germline, CDR1 is SGHRS, CDR2 YFSETQ. CDR3 coding DNA: TGCGCCAGCAGCGGGACTAGCGCGTACAATGAGCAGTTCTTC. Its translation: CASSGTSAYNEQFF. Based on the CDR3 plus reference TRBV5-1 and TRBJ2-1, the full variable domain is KAGVTQTPRYLIKTRGQQVTLSCSPISGHRSVSWYQQTPGQGLQFLFEYFSETQRNKGNFPGRFSGRQFSNSRSEMNVSTLELGDSALYLCASSGTSAYNEQFFGPGTRLTVL.